These T cell receptor beta chains were read from a single sample in a study of cytomegalovirus exposure and HLA in healthy donors. Using immunoSEQ multiplex PCR, the repertoire was profiled, and TCRdb retains in-frame clones only, with some absent. This table holds approximately 210,000 clones, roughly 73% found once. The sequenced sample consisted of PBMCs. The receptor source for this set is a woman aged 30 to 39 in good health and CMV-seropositive. Each CDR3 is given with its conserved first and last residue. Each record gives: CDR3 DNA, CDR3 protein, V gene, J gene, D gene. A D gene is named only where the DNA matches it firmly.

cdr3_nt: TGTGCCAGCAGCTCCACCGGGACATGGTCCTCTGGAAACACCATATATTTT
cdr3_aa: CASSSTGTWSSGNTIYF
v_call: TRBV7-2
j_call: TRBJ1-3
d_call: .

cdr3_nt: TGTGCCAGCAGCACGGGACACTTCACAGATACGCAGTATTTT
cdr3_aa: CASSTGHFTDTQYF
v_call: TRBV27
j_call: TRBJ2-3
d_call: .

cdr3_nt: TGTGCCAGCATCAGGGGGCCTGGCTATGGCTACACCTTC
cdr3_aa: CASIRGPGYGYTF
v_call: TRBV28
j_call: TRBJ1-2
d_call: TRBD1

cdr3_nt: TGTGCCAGCAGCCCTCGGACAGGATTAGGTCAGCCCCAGCATTTT
cdr3_aa: CASSPRTGLGQPQHF
v_call: TRBV7-2
j_call: TRBJ1-5
d_call: TRBD1

cdr3_nt: TGCGCCAGCAGCCAAGGGGGAGGCTCGGCTTCCCAAAACATTCAGTACTTC
cdr3_aa: CASSQGGGSASQNIQYF
v_call: TRBV4-1
j_call: TRBJ2-4
d_call: .

cdr3_nt: TGTGCCAGCGGCATCGACACGAACACTGAAGCTTTCTTT
cdr3_aa: CASGIDTNTEAFF
v_call: TRBV5-4
j_call: TRBJ1-1
d_call: .

cdr3_nt: TGTGCCAGCTCACCACCTCAGGGATACACCACAGATACGCAGTATTTT
cdr3_aa: CASSPPQGYTTDTQYF
v_call: TRBV18
j_call: TRBJ2-3
d_call: .

cdr3_nt: TGTGCCAGCACCACTGCTGGGGGCATCGGAACTGAAGCTTTCTTT
cdr3_aa: CASTTAGGIGTEAFF
v_call: TRBV5-4
j_call: TRBJ1-1
d_call: .

cdr3_nt: TGTGCCAGTAGTATAGGCGGGAACATGAACACTGAAGCTTTCTTT
cdr3_aa: CASSIGGNMNTEAFF
v_call: TRBV19
j_call: TRBJ1-1
d_call: .

cdr3_nt: TGTGCCAGCAGTTCACCCAACAGGGATAGCAATCAGCCCCAGCATTTT
cdr3_aa: CASSSPNRDSNQPQHF
v_call: TRBV28
j_call: TRBJ1-5
d_call: .

cdr3_nt: TGTGCCAGCAGCACATCTCTAGCGTCGCCTGCGTTCTTC
cdr3_aa: CASSTSLASPAFF
v_call: TRBV5-6
j_call: TRBJ2-1
d_call: .

cdr3_nt: TGTGCCAGCAGCTCAACACCGAACACTGAAGCTTTCTTT
cdr3_aa: CASSSTPNTEAFF
v_call: TRBV5-4
j_call: TRBJ1-1
d_call: .

cdr3_nt: TGTGCCAGCAGATCAACAGCTAACTATGGCTACACCTTC
cdr3_aa: CASRSTANYGYTF
v_call: TRBV6-5
j_call: TRBJ1-2
d_call: .

cdr3_nt: TGTGCCAGCAGCCCTGTCGACCGGGGGATCCTTTTGGGGTTCTTC
cdr3_aa: CASSPVDRGILLGFF
v_call: TRBV5-8
j_call: TRBJ2-7
d_call: .

cdr3_nt: TGTGCCAGCAGCTTGAGCTTATCCCCGGGGGACAATGAGCAGTTCTTC
cdr3_aa: CASSLSLSPGDNEQFF
v_call: TRBV5-4
j_call: TRBJ2-1
d_call: .